A selection of T cell receptor beta chains follows, all from one sample in a study of PD-1 blockade in mismatch repair-deficient tumors. Produced via immunoSEQ multiplex PCR; TCRdb's table is partial and in-frame only. Among 14,000 or so clones listed, 70% to 85% were seen once. The sample in question was PBMCs, obtained less than 15 weeks after starting pembrolizumab. The receptor source for this set is an adult with mismatch repair-deficient cancer. Both conserved end residues are part of each CDR3. The order of the fields is D gene, V gene, J gene, clone size, CDR3 protein, CDR3 DNA. The D gene is left open where the match is weak. Only some rows state a clone size, as once, few, many or a class for expanded clones.

TRBD2	TRBV7-2	TRBJ2-1	once	CASSLGRRGLVFPEQFF	TGTGCCAGCAGCTTAGGCCGTAGGGGACTAGTCTTTCCTGAGCAGTTCTTC
NA	TRBV5-4	TRBJ2-1	NA	CASSGAVYNEQFF	TGTGCCAGCAGCGGGGCGGTCTACAATGAGCAGTTCTTC
TRBD2	TRBV5-1	TRBJ2-7	NA	CASSLGQLAGGYEQYF	TGCGCCAGCAGCTTGGGCCAGCTAGCGGGAGGTTACGAGCAGTACTTC
TRBD1	TRBV10-3	TRBJ1-2	NA	CAISLSDRHFYGYTF	TGTGCCATCAGTCTCTCGGACAGGCACTTCTATGGCTACACCTTC
NA	TRBV6-1	TRBJ2-7	NA	CASSESSVYEQYF	TGTGCCAGCAGTGAATCTAGCGTCTACGAGCAGTACTTC
NA	TRBV30	TRBJ1-1	once	CASGMNTEAFF	TGTGCTAGCGGGATGAACACTGAAGCTTTCTTT
NA	TRBV15	TRBJ1-4	NA	CATSRESRDEKLFF	TGTGCCACCAGCAGAGAAAGTCGGGATGAAAAACTGTTTTTT
NA	TRBV27	TRBJ2-1	NA	CASSLLAYNEQFF	TGTGCCAGCAGTTTATTGGCTTACAATGAGCAGTTCTTC
NA	TRBV30	TRBJ1-2	NA	CAWTGSTAPDGYTF	TGTGCCTGGACCGGGTCAACCGCTCCCGATGGCTACACCTTC
TRBD1	TRBV28	TRBJ1-2	NA	CASSDRGRVGYTF	TGTGCCAGCAGTGACAGGGGGCGCGTTGGCTACACCTTC
NA	TRBV6-4	TRBJ2-5	NA	CASSYDRGERKETQYF	TGTGCCAGCAGCTACGATCGCGGGGAGAGGAAAGAGACCCAGTACTTC
NA	TRBV6-6	TRBJ2-3	once	CASSYGQGYSDTQYF	TGTGCCAGCAGTTACGGGCAGGGATACTCAGATACGCAGTATTTT
NA	TRBV27	TRBJ2-7	NA	CASSFKPTRTYEQYF	TGTGCCAGCAGTTTTAAGCCCACTAGGACCTACGAGCAGTACTTC
NA	TRBV28	TRBJ2-3	NA	CASSFRQFTDTQYF	TGTGCCAGCAGTTTCAGACAGTTCACAGATACGCAGTATTTT
NA	TRBV7-8	TRBJ2-7	NA	CASSPQTISYEQYF	TGTGCCAGCAGCCCTCAGACAATTTCCTACGAGCAGTACTTC
NA	TRBV7-3	TRBJ1-1	NA	CASSSQGSNTEAFF	TGTGCCAGCAGCTCCCAGGGGTCGAACACTGAAGCTTTCTTT
NA	TRBV30	TRBJ2-5	NA	CAWGHTQETQYF	TGTGCCTGGGGACATACTCAAGAGACCCAGTACTTC
NA	TRBV9	TRBJ2-3	NA	CASSQVVGDTQYF	TGTGCCAGCAGCCAGGTGGTGGGAGATACGCAGTATTTT
NA	TRBV28	TRBJ2-2	NA	CASSFDRQVEIYAGELFF	TGTGCCAGCAGTTTCGACAGACAGGTTGAGATTTACGCCGGGGAGCTGTTTTTT
NA	TRBV28	TRBJ2-5	NA	CASSTRTGPLSGAIKETQYF	TGTGCCAGCAGCACCAGGACAGGACCGCTTAGCGGGGCGATAAAAGAGACCCAGTACTTC
NA	TRBV29-1	TRBJ2-1	NA	CSVYFPAYNEQFF	TGCAGCGTATACTTCCCCGCCTACAATGAGCAGTTCTTC
NA	TRBV5-5	TRBJ2-2	NA	CASSPRRGGAGELFF	TGTGCCAGCAGCCCCCGCAGGGGTGGTGCCGGGGAGCTGTTTTTT
TRBD1	TRBV11-2	TRBJ1-1	once	CASSFDRGGGNTEAFF	TGTGCCAGCAGCTTCGACAGGGGCGGGGGGAACACTGAAGCTTTCTTT
NA	TRBV5-1	TRBJ2-3	NA	CASSSTVSTDTQYF	TGCGCCAGCAGCTCTACGGTTAGCACAGATACGCAGTATTTT
TRBD2	TRBV15	TRBJ2-1	once	CATSKELADEQFF	TGTGCCACCAGCAAAGAACTAGCGGACGAGCAGTTCTTC
NA	TRBV28	TRBJ1-5	NA	CASSLLPAGDYQPQHF	TGTGCCAGCAGTTTGCTTCCGGCGGGAGATTATCAGCCCCAGCATTTT
NA	TRBV6-4	TRBJ2-7	NA	CASSGRGPDF	TGTGCCAGCAGCGGTAGAGGGCCAGACTTC
NA	TRBV9	TRBJ2-1	NA	CASSVGAQAYNEQFF	TGTGCCAGCAGCGTAGGGGCTCAGGCCTACAATGAGCAGTTCTTC
NA	TRBV7-3	TRBJ2-7	NA	CASSLRLESSYEQYF	TGTGCCAGCAGCTTAAGACTGGAAAGCTCCTACGAGCAGTACTTC
TRBD2	TRBV9	TRBJ2-3	NA	CASSAGLAGGGTDTQYF	TGTGCCAGCAGCGCCGGACTAGCGGGAGGAGGCACAGATACGCAGTATTTT
NA	TRBV29-1	TRBJ2-1	NA	CSVVSFFTSGAHNEQFF	TGCAGCGTTGTTTCTTTTTTTACGTCGGGAGCTCACAATGAGCAGTTCTTC
TRBD1	TRBV7-3	TRBJ1-5	NA	CASSLTGTGGRIQPQHF	TGTGCCAGCAGCTTAACAGGTACAGGGGGAAGGATTCAGCCCCAGCATTTT
NA	TRBV12-1	TRBJ1-3	once	CASSPRGSGNTIYF	TGTGCCAGCAGCCCCCGGGGGTCTGGAAACACCATATATTTT
TRBD1	TRBV5-1	TRBJ2-3	NA	CASSIGQGTQYF	TGCGCCAGCAGCATAGGACAGGGGACGCAGTATTTT
TRBD2	TRBV28	TRBJ2-7	few	CASSRLAHSGRHYEQYF	TGTGCCAGCAGCCGACTAGCCCATAGCGGGCGCCACTACGAGCAGTACTTC
NA	TRBV6-1	TRBJ1-5	few	CASSGQFNQPQHF	TGTGCCAGCAGTGGACAGTTCAATCAGCCCCAGCATTTT
NA	TRBV7-2	TRBJ1-2	NA	CASSSPGKGDYGYTF	TGTGCCAGCAGCTCTCCAGGGAAAGGGGACTATGGCTACACCTTC
TRBD1	TRBV18	TRBJ2-6	NA	CASSHLGTGGSGANVLTF	TGTGCCAGCTCGCACCTCGGGACAGGGGGCTCTGGGGCCAACGTCCTGACTTTC
TRBD2	TRBV5-1	TRBJ2-1	once	CASSMGGSSSYNEQFF	TGCGCCAGCAGCATGGGAGGGTCAAGCTCCTACAATGAGCAGTTCTTC
TRBD2	TRBV7-9	TRBJ2-7	NA	CASSLPSGRGNSYEQYF	TGTGCCAGCAGCTTGCCTAGCGGGAGGGGGAACTCCTACGAGCAGTACTTC
NA	TRBV4-2	TRBJ1-1	NA	CASSQADSHMNTEAFF	TGTGCCAGCAGCCAAGCAGACAGCCACATGAACACTGAAGCTTTCTTT
TRBD2	TRBV6-6	TRBJ2-1	NA	CASSRTSGAYNEQFF	TGTGCCAGCAGCCGGACTAGCGGGGCCTACAATGAGCAGTTCTTC
TRBD1	TRBV10-1	TRBJ2-5	NA	CATSPGTQGYQETQYF	TGCGCCACCTCGCCCGGGACACAGGGGTACCAAGAGACCCAGTACTTC
TRBD1	TRBV11-1	TRBJ2-7	NA	CASSLQGAYGLYEQYF	TGTGCCAGCAGTTTACAGGGGGCCTACGGACTCTACGAGCAGTACTTC
NA	TRBV30	TRBJ2-1	NA	CAFQTTGTGNEQFF	TGTGCCTTCCAAACGACAGGGACTGGTAATGAGCAGTTCTTC
NA	TRBV5-1	TRBJ2-5	NA	CASSFYGYQETQYF	TGCGCCAGCAGCTTTTACGGGTACCAAGAGACCCAGTACTTC
TRBD2	TRBV27	TRBJ2-1	NA	CASSTWGLAGRNEQFF	TGTGCCAGCAGTACCTGGGGACTAGCGGGAAGGAATGAGCAGTTCTTC
NA	TRBV7-9	TRBJ2-7	NA	CASSLDASSYEQYF	TGTGCCAGCAGCTTAGACGCGTCTTCCTACGAGCAGTACTTC
NA	TRBV6-4	TRBJ1-1	few	CASSPRKGRKAFF	TGTGCCAGCAGTCCGAGAAAAGGGAGGAAAGCTTTCTTT
TRBD2	TRBV30	TRBJ2-1	NA	CAWTGTSNEQFF	TGTGCCTGGACCGGGACTAGCAATGAGCAGTTCTTC
NA	TRBV21-1	TRBJ2-2	NA	CASSTQEPRDRLRDTGELFF	TGTGCCAGCAGCACTCAGGAACCCAGAGACAGATTACGCGACACCGGGGAGCTGTTTTTT
TRBD1	TRBV5-5	TRBJ1-2	NA	CASSLGPGQGGSNYGYTF	TGTGCCAGCAGCTTGGGGCCGGGACAGGGAGGTTCGAACTATGGCTACACCTTC
NA	TRBV6-1	TRBJ1-1	NA	CASSPVTVTLTEAFF	TGTGCCAGCAGTCCCGTTACAGTGACGCTCACTGAAGCTTTCTTT
TRBD1	TRBV29-1	TRBJ1-1	NA	CSVEPRQGHTEAFF	TGCAGCGTTGAACCTCGACAGGGGCACACTGAAGCTTTCTTT
TRBD2	TRBV11-2	TRBJ2-1	NA	CASSLGQGAAGGPGNEQFF	TGTGCCAGCAGCTTAGGACAGGGTGCAGCGGGAGGGCCGGGGAATGAGCAGTTCTTC
NA	TRBV5-1	TRBJ2-2	NA	CASSFQGFTGELFF	TGCGCCAGCAGCTTCCAGGGTTTCACCGGGGAGCTGTTTTTT
NA	TRBV14	TRBJ2-6	once	CASSRLSGANVLTF	TGTGCCAGCAGCCGCCTATCTGGGGCCAACGTCCTGACTTTC